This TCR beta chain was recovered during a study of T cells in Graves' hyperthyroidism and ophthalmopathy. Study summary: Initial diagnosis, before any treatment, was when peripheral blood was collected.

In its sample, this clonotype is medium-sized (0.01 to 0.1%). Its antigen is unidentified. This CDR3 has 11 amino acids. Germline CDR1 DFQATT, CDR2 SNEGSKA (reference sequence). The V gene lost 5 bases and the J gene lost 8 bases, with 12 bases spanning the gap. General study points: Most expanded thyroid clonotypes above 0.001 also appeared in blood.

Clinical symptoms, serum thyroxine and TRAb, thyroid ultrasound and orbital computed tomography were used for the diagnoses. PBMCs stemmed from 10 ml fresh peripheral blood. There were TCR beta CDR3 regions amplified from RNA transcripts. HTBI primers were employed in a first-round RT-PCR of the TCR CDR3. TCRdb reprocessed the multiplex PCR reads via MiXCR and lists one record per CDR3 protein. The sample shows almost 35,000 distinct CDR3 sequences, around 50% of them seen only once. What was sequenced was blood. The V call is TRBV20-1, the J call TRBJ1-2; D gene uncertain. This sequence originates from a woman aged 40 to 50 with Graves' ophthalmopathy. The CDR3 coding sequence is TGCAGTGCTGGCTCAGGTGGGGGCTACACCTTC. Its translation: CSAGSGGGYTF.